This T cell receptor beta chain was sequenced for a study of blood T cell repertoires in COVID-19. Looking at the study overall: Researchers got acute and convalescent COVID-19 samples from the United States, Italy and Spain.

The CDR3 loop spans 17 amino acids. The germline gives CDR1 SQVTM, CDR2 ANQGSEA. V was shortened by 0 bases and J by 0 bases, with 15 bases between the two germline ends. Original processing notes: Estimates of nucleated cell counts were drawn from the amplification of reference gene primers. Using immunoSEQ multiplex PCR, the repertoire was profiled, and TCRdb retains in-frame clones only, with some absent. Clone size and V and J calls were adopted from that table, with D and trimming inferred from the DNA. The sample consists of nearly 200,000 clones, approximately 91% of them appearing once. Sequenced: peripheral blood. The clonotype was recovered from a woman between 35 and 50 years old who had recovered from COVID-19. This rearrangement joins TRBV29-1 to TRBJ1-3; D gene unclear. This chain's CDR3 is CSVEDLKQSGSGNTIYF. The DNA of the CDR3 is TGCAGCGTTGAAGATTTGAAACAGAGCGGCTCTGGAAACACCATATATTTT.